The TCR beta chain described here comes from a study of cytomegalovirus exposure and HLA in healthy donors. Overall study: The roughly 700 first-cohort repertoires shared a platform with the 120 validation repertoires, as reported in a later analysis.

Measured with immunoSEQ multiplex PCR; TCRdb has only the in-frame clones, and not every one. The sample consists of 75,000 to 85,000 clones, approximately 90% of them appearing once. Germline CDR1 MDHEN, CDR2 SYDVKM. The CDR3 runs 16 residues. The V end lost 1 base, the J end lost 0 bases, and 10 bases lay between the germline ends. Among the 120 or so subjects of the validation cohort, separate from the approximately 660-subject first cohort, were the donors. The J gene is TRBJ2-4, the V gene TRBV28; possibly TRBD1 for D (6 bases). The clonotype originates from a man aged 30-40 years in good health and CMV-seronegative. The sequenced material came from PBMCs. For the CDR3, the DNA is TGTGCCAGCAGTTTATCAGGGGCCCTAGCCAAAAACATTCAGTACTTC. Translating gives CASSLSGALAKNIQYF.